The TCR beta chain under discussion was sequenced for a study of OX40 agonist ivuxolimab in advanced cancers. Across the study: Therapy given before enrollment (anti-PD-1, anti-PD-L1 or anti-CTLA-4) was allowed, and approximately 40% had some.

General study findings and limits: Expanded peripheral T-cell antigen specificity went undetermined.

As concerns this clone: The antigen is unknown.

Clones were sequenced by immunoSEQ multiplex PCR, and TCRdb holds only the in-frame ones, with some missing. Counted here are about 64,000 clones, about 88% occurring once; the ten biggest clones make up 2.1%. The sample was CD4+ or CD8+ T cells sorted from blood, taken in a trial of the OX40 agonist ivuxolimab. The clonotype comes from an adult with an advanced solid tumor such as melanoma, head and neck, liver or kidney cancer.

For the CDR3, the DNA is TGTGCCAGCAGCGCCTTCGGTCGAGCGCGTCCCGGAAATACGCAGTATTTT. Protein sequence: CASSAFGRARPGNTQYF. The chain carries TRBV9 and TRBJ2-3; D remains ambiguous. The CDR3 length is 17 residues. V lost 3 bases to trimming and J lost 7 bases, with 24 bases between them. CDR1 and CDR2 (germline): SGDLS, YYNGEE.